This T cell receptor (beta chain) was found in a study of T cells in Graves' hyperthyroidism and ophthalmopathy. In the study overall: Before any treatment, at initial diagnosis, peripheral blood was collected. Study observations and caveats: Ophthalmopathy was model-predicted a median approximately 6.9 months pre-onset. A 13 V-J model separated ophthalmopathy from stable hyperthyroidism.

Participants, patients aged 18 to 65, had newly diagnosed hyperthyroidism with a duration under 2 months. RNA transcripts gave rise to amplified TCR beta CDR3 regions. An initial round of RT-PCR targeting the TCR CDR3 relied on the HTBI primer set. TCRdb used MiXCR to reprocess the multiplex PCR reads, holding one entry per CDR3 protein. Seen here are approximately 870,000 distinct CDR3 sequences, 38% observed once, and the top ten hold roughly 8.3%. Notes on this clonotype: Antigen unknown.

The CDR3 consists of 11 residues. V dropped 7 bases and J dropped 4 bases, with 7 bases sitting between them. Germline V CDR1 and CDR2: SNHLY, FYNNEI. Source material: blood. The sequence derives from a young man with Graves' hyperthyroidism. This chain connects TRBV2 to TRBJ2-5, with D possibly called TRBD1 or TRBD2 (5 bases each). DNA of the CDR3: TGTGCCAGCATAGGGACAGAGACCCAGTACTTC. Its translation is CASIGTETQYF.